These 19 T cell receptor beta chains came from one sample sequenced in a study of radiotherapy plus CTLA-4 blockade in lung cancer. Sequenced by immunoSEQ multiplex PCR; TCRdb stores in-frame clones only, minus some. The sample records over 85,000 clones, around 83% being singletons. The specimen comprised peripheral blood, sampled from a patient treated with radiotherapy plus ipilimumab. Source of these receptors: a human donor with non-small cell lung cancer that progressed on radiotherapy plus ipilimumab.

The rearrangement links TRBV7-2 to TRBJ1-2; 7 bases are shared with TRBD1. CDR3 length equals 16 residues. The germline CDR1 and CDR2 sequences are SGHTA and FQGNSA. V lost 1 base and J lost 0; bases outside the gene matches: 5. CDR3 protein: CASSLGRQGANYGYTF. CDR3 bases: TGTGCCAGCAGCTTAGGGAGACAGGGAGCTAACTATGGCTACACCTTC.

This clone was counted once. CDR3 nucleotide sequence: TGCGCCAGCAGCATAGACGGCCTCCCGGGTCAGCCCCAGCATTTT. Protein product: CASSIDGLPGQPQHF. V gene TRBV4-1 combines with J gene TRBJ1-5, with D unresolved. Germline V CDR1 and CDR2: MGHRA, YSYEKL. Trimming removed 5 bases from V and 6 bases from J, with 17 bases in between. The CDR3 is 15 residues long.

The rearrangement uses TRBV27 and TRBJ2-1; D possibly corresponds to TRBD1 (5 bases). Trimming removed 3 bases at V and 6 bases at J, with 12 bases between. The length of the CDR3 is 14 residues. Germline CDR1 is MNHEY and CDR2 is SMNVEV (reference sequence). The CDR3 here is CASSFQGQVNEQFF. CDR3 DNA sequence: TGTGCCAGCAGTTTTCAGGGCCAGGTCAATGAGCAGTTCTTC.

V gene TRBV6-5 combines with J gene TRBJ2-5, with 8 bases fitting TRBD2. The ends lost 0 bases at V and 3 bases at J; junction bases unmatched: 6. This CDR3 contains 16 residues. Germline values: CDR1 MNHEY, CDR2 SVGAGI. The CDR3 loop is CASSYSQAGVKETQYF. Written as DNA, the CDR3 is TGTGCCAGCAGTTACTCGCAAGCGGGAGTAAAAGAGACCCAGTACTTC.

The rearrangement links TRBV20-1 to TRBJ2-1; possible D gene TRBD2, 5 bases. Trimming cost V 7 bases and J 7 bases, with 11 bases left between them. The CDR3 sequence is 11 residues long. Per the germline V gene, CDR1 is DFQATT and CDR2 is SNEGSKA (reference sequence). The CDR3 nucleotides read TGCAGTGTACCGGGGAATAATGAGCAGTTCTTC. It is translated as CSVPGNNEQFF.

This clone was seen a single time. The chain uses TRBV5-1 and TRBJ2-5; 8 bases map to TRBD2. The J segment lost 5 bases and the V segment lost 3 bases, leaving 12 bases of the junction unmatched. CDR3 length: 16 amino acids. From germline, CDR1 is SGHRS and CDR2 YFSETQ. CDR3 sequence: CASSSTPLREVETQYF. CDR3 sequence (DNA): TGCGCCAGCAGCTCAACTCCTTTGCGGGAGGTGGAGACCCAGTACTTC.

The chain carries TRBV19 and TRBJ2-1, with D tentatively TRBD2 (6 bases). The V end was cut by 3 bases, the J end by 9 bases, with 9 bases between. The CDR3 contains 12 residues. Germline values: CDR1 LNHDA, CDR2 SQIVND (reference sequence). The CDR3 nucleotides are TGTGCCAGTAGTATGGGCGGGACTGAGCAGTTCTTC. It specifies CASSMGGTEQFF.

The rearrangement links TRBV2 to TRBJ2-3; a weak D match, TRBD2 (5 bases). From germline, CDR1 is SNHLY and CDR2 FYNNEI. The CDR3 consists of 13 residues. Deletions cut 6 bases from V and 2 bases from J, with 9 bases between. CDR3 bases: TGTGCCAGCAGGAGAGGGTTCACAGATACGCAGTATTTT. Protein product: CASRRGFTDTQYF.

The V and J genes are TRBV6-6 and TRBJ1-1, with a tentative D call TRBD1 (5 bases). The CDR3 is made up of 14 amino acids. Germline values: CDR1 MNHNY, CDR2 SVGAGI (reference sequence). V lost 2 bases to trimming and J lost 7 bases, with 14 bases between them. The CDR3 DNA is TGTGCCAGCAGTTACGGGGGTGGACAACTTGAAGCTTTCTTT. Translation gives CASSYGGGQLEAFF.

This clone occurred once. An end of the junction differs from the germline gene, which may be a read error. The V gene is TRBV4-1, the J gene TRBJ1-3, with no clear D. Germline assignment: CDR1 MGHRA and CDR2 YSYEKL. The CDR3 has 15 amino acids. For the CDR3, the DNA is TGTGCCAGCAGCGCAGATCCGAACTCTGGAAACACCATATATTTT. Translated: CASSADPNSGNTIYF.

The chain is built from TRBV6-1 and TRBJ2-3; 8 nucleotides match TRBD2. CDR1 and CDR2 (germline): MNHNS, SASEGT. The CDR3 loop spans 15 amino acids. V was pared by 6 bases and J by 2 bases, with 7 bases of the junction left unmatched. The CDR3 coding sequence is TGTGCCAGCAGGGACTCGCGGGGGGACACAGATACGCAGTATTTT. It is translated as CASRDSRGDTDTQYF.

The chain uses TRBV5-4 and TRBJ2-1; 8 nucleotides align to TRBD1. The CDR3 is 16 amino acids. Germline lookup yields CDR1 SGHNT and CDR2 YYREEE (reference sequence). Losses at the gene ends were 0 bases for V and 1 base for J; bases not matched to a gene: 3. The CDR3 region is CASSLGQGQSYNEQFF. The CDR3 DNA is TGTGCCAGCAGCTTGGGACAGGGGCAATCCTACAATGAGCAGTTCTTC.

CDR3 residues: CASSPRGNSEQFF. DNA for the CDR3: TGTGCCAGCAGCCCTCGGGGGAATTCTGAGCAGTTCTTC. This chain links TRBV9 with TRBJ2-1, with D tentatively TRBD2 (6 bases). The CDR3 spans 13 residues. V dropped 4 bases and J dropped 9 bases, with 14 bases sitting between them. CDR1 SGDLS and CDR2 YYNGEE come from the germline V gene.

The gene calls are TRBV11-3 and TRBJ2-5; the match to TRBD1 covers 8 bases. J lost 6 bases, V lost 6 bases, and 6 bases had no gene match. This CDR3 is built from 13 residues. In germline, CDR1 is SGHNT, CDR2 YENEEA. The CDR3 DNA sequence: TGTGCCAGCAGTCAGGGGGCCAGGCAGACCCAGTACTTC. It yields the protein CASSQGARQTQYF.

J is TRBJ1-5 and V is TRBV9; possible D gene TRBD1, 5 bases. Trimming pared 3 bases from V and 0 bases from J, leaving 10 bases between. Germline CDR1 reads SGDLS; CDR2 reads YYNGEE. The CDR3 has 15 amino acids. CDR3 in amino acids: CASSEGSYSNQPQHF. For the CDR3, the DNA is TGTGCCAGCAGCGAGGGGAGCTATAGCAATCAGCCCCAGCATTTT.

The V gene is TRBV5-3, the J gene TRBJ2-7; no definite D call. TRBV5-3 is known as an ORF, though its function is uncertain. This CDR3 is 10 amino acids long. V was cut by 4 bases and J by 8 bases, with 7 bases left in between. CDR3 protein: CARSPWKQYF. CDR3 bases: TGTGCCAGAAGCCCCTGGAAGCAGTACTTC.

There are a few counts of this clone. The chain links TRBV6-1 to TRBJ2-2; tentatively, D is TRBD1 (6 bases). Per the germline V gene, CDR1 is MNHNS and CDR2 is SASEGT. The CDR3 totals 17 residues. V lost 2 bases, J lost 6 bases, and 19 bases lay in between. CDR3 region: CASSESASPKGAGELFF. The CDR3 bases are TGTGCCAGCAGTGAATCGGCTAGCCCTAAGGGGGCCGGGGAGCTGTTTTTT.

This clone was seen only a few times. The rearrangement joins TRBV9 to TRBJ2-3; a possible D gene is TRBD2 (5 bases). This CDR3 contains 13 residues. V dropped 7 bases and J dropped 6 bases, with 15 bases sitting between them. Looked up from germline, CDR1 is SGDLS and CDR2 is YYNGEE. In nucleotides, the CDR3 is TGTGCCAGCGCAGGAACAACTAGTGATACGCAGTATTTT. Translation: CASAGTTSDTQYF.

J is TRBJ2-1 and V is TRBV7-9; possible D gene TRBD1, 6 bases. Germline assignment: CDR1 SEHNR and CDR2 FQNEAQ (reference sequence). Deletions cut 3 bases from V and 5 bases from J, with 20 bases between. The CDR3 is 17 amino acids. CDR3 sequence reads: CASSFWGRSVENNEQFF. The CDR3, as DNA: TGTGCCAGCAGCTTTTGGGGGCGGAGCGTCGAAAACAATGAGCAGTTCTTC. Filled out from reference TRBV7-9 and TRBJ2-1, the complete variable domain reads DTGVSQNPRHKITKRGQNVTFRCDPISEHNRLYWYRQTLGQGPEFLTYFQNEAQLEKSRLLSDRFSAERPKGSFSTLEIQRTEQGDSAMYLCASSFWGRSVENNEQFFGPGTRLTVL.